A selection of T cell receptor beta chains follows, all from one sample in a study of T-cell reconstitution after alpha-beta-depleted transplantation in children. MiXCR, run by TCRdb on the PCR reads, gives a single entry per CDR3 protein. The sample contains hundreds of thousands of distinct CDR3 sequences, under 30% of which appear only once. The sequences come from PBMCs, mostly from graft donor cells, collected 360 days after TCRalphabeta/CD19-depleted stem cell transplant. All receptors derive from a boy under three years old who had a stem cell transplant for acute myeloid leukemia, so the T cells may come from the graft donor. CDR3s leave out the opening cysteine and the closing phenylalanine or tryptophan.

v_gene,CDR3aa
TRBV4-1,ASSQGPSGGAAGSEQF
TRBV4-1,ASSQDKGGTVSYNEQF
TRBV15,ATSRDPNLGSYTQY
TRBV15,ATSNGVLSSYEQY
TRBV25-1,ASSDLGTARYNEQF
TRBV12-3/TRBV12-4,ASSPLHGGRGRNYGYT
TRBV5-1,ASSLAGEAQPQH
TRBV28,ASSLGGRGNGYT
TRBV30,GWDPGEGTEAF
TRBV15,ATSGQHHYEQY
TRBV28,ASSFGPESSYEQY
TRBV9,ASSVADTEGTDTQY
TRBV24-1,ATSDSQGTEAF
TRBV20-1,SAHPSGGITVQETQY
TRBV20-1,SARRPSAGVIHNEQF
TRBV15,ATSRHRGLVVETQY
TRBV10-3,AIGGTGQETQY
TRBV6-2/TRBV6-3,ASTRTSSTDTQY
TRBV11-2,ASRSSALDTQY
TRBV20-1,SARDARGPGNIQY
TRBV20-1,SANLAGLSTDTQY
TRBV4-3,ASSQAGGPRDNEQF
TRBV3-1,ASSPWQETQY
TRBV20-1,SASLSNYGYT
TRBV6-1,ASTRGTRGKLF
TRBV6-5,ASGPSSYEQF
TRBV6-1,ASRVLAGGPGYNEQF
TRBV10-3,AISGLGVSNEQF
TRBV7-2,ASSPKVGTANNEQF
TRBV5-5,ASSLTDSPLH
TRBV9,ASSAVGRPPEQF
TRBV7-8,ASTGFTGELF
TRBV5-6,ASSHGLRLGQPQH
TRBV7-2,ASSLGGGRADTQY
TRBV18,ASSPEGGSSNEQF
TRBV29-1,SHGLDADTQY
TRBV20-1,SATEQATNEKLF
TRBV20-1,SATSPGGSEQF
TRBV11-2,ASSSAGGNYNEQF
TRBV7-2,ASSSETGKGETQY
TRBV6-6,ASSAQGNTEAF
TRBV10-3,AIRGRDTDTQY
TRBV5-1,ASSFFWGAKNIQY
TRBV4-3,ASSLGWDRASYEQY
TRBV20-1,SARGGLNEKLF
TRBV12-3/TRBV12-4,ASSLNSALNTEAF
TRBV15,ATSRGDLAGGLGRRINEQF
TRBV20-1,SARDPGTSGAYEQF
TRBV30,AWKGLGHVYEQY
TRBV20-1,SATLAGGYEQY
TRBV20-1,SAGDPLAGDTQY
TRBV18,ASSIQFDGPYEQY
TRBV20-1,SAASGGAGDTGELF